Shown below are 12 T cell receptor beta chains from a single sample sequenced in a study of T cell responses to AZD1222 COVID-19 vaccine. Data came from immunoSEQ multiplex PCR; TCRdb stores just in-frame clones and leaves some out. In the table there are some 130,000 clones, 84% of which are singletons. Material: peripheral blood, obtained on day 0 of AZD1222 vaccination. These receptors originate from an adult in good health.

The chain combines TRBV4-2 with TRBJ2-7, with a weak D call TRBD1 (6 bases). The CDR3 totals 14 residues. Germline loops: CDR1 LGHNA, CDR2 YNFKEQ. The germline V and J ends were trimmed by 3 bases and 3 bases, with 12 bases remaining between them. CDR3: CASSHERTDYEQYF. CDR3 nucleotide sequence: TGTGCCAGCAGCCATGAAAGGACAGACTACGAGCAGTACTTC.

The chain links TRBV30 to TRBJ2-7; D is uncertain. The V and J ends lost 0 bases and 0 bases respectively, with 12 bases between them. There are 15 residues in the CDR3. Germline V gives CDR1 GTSNPN, CDR2 SVGIG (reference sequence). The CDR3: CAWSVQLGSSYEQYF. In DNA, the CDR3 is TGTGCCTGGAGTGTACAGCTTGGCAGCTCCTACGAGCAGTACTTC.

The chain links TRBV6-4 to TRBJ2-1, with 7 bases identical to TRBD1. Per germline, CDR1 MRHNA and CDR2 SNTAGT. CDR3 length: 15 residues. Trimming cost V 10 bases and J 0 bases; bases outside gene matches: 9. CDR3 bases: TGTGCCACTTCGAGCCGGGACAGCTCCTACAATGAGCAGTTCTTC. It codes for CATSSRDSSYNEQFF.

The chain couples TRBV24-1 to TRBJ2-7; possible D gene TRBD2, 5 bases. This CDR3 comprises 13 residues. Trimming shortened V by 9 bases and J by 4 bases, and 15 bases separated the two germline ends. Per germline, CDR1 KGHDR and CDR2 SFDVKD. The CDR3, as DNA: TGTGCCACCTCTGCCTCGACGGGATACGAGCAGTACTTC. Residues: CATSASTGYEQYF.

The genes are TRBV2 and TRBJ1-1; D may be TRBD1 (6 bases). With 1 base removed from V and 1 base from J, the gap between germline ends came to 16 bases. Germline CDR1 and CDR2: SNHLY and FYNNEI. There are 17 residues in the CDR3. The CDR3 loop reads CASSEDIRGRGNTEAFF. CDR3 in DNA: TGTGCCAGCAGTGAAGATATCAGGGGACGGGGGAACACTGAAGCTTTCTTT. The full variable domain, in which reference TRBV2 and TRBJ1-1 provide the parts outside the CDR3, is EPEVTQTPSHQVTQMGQEVILRCVPISNHLYFYWYRQILGQKVEFLVSFYNNEISEKSEIFDDQFSVERPDGSNFTLKIRSTKLEDSAMYFCASSEDIRGRGNTEAFFGQGTRLTVV.

The V call is TRBV6-1, the J call TRBJ2-3; D possibly corresponds to TRBD1 (6 bases). The germline V gene encodes CDR1 MNHNS and CDR2 SASEGT. V shed 1 base and J shed 3 bases, with 11 bases lying between them. This CDR3 has 15 residues. The CDR3 loop is CASSEGRGWTDTQYF. The CDR3 bases are TGTGCCAGCAGTGAAGGCAGGGGTTGGACAGATACGCAGTATTTT.

This rearrangement joins TRBV27 to TRBJ1-6, with 9 bases that match TRBD1. J gave up 6 bases and V 6 bases, and 6 bases lay outside the gene matches. The CDR3 length is 15 residues. CDR1 and CDR2 from the germline V gene are MNHEY and SMNVEV (reference sequence). The CDR3, as DNA: TGTGCCAGCAGATCAGGGACAGGGTCTAATTCACCCCTCCACTTT. Amino acid sequence: CASRSGTGSNSPLHF.

This rearrangement joins TRBV5-1 to TRBJ1-1; D is uncertain. CDR1 and CDR2 (germline): SGHRS, YFSETQ. This CDR3 has 14 amino acids. Trimming shortened V by 0 bases and J by 3 bases, and 9 bases separated the two germline ends. The CDR3 protein is CASSLGEFYTEAFF. CDR3 DNA: TGCGCCAGCAGCTTGGGAGAGTTCTACACTGAAGCTTTCTTT. Looking up the rest from reference TRBV5-1 and TRBJ1-1 gives the full variable domain: KAGVTQTPRYLIKTRGQQVTLSCSPISGHRSVSWYQQTPGQGLQFLFEYFSETQRNKGNFPGRFSGRQFSNSRSEMNVSTLELGDSALYLCASSLGEFYTEAFFGQGTRLTVV.

The rearrangement links TRBV3-1 (or the pseudogene TRBV3-2) to TRBJ2-5; D not resolved. The germline CDR1 and CDR2 sequences are LGHDT and YNNKEL (reference sequence). The CDR3 consists of 14 residues. V was clipped by 1 base and J by 5 bases, with 11 bases between them. The CDR3 sequence is CASSQVEFWETQYF. Here the CDR3 DNA reads TGTGCCAGCAGCCAAGTAGAATTTTGGGAGACCCAGTACTTC.

This chain links TRBV28 with TRBJ1-2, with D hard to call. This CDR3 region has 14 residues. V lost 2 bases and J 3 bases, leaving 10 bases between the germline ends. Germline CDR1 is MDHEN and CDR2 is SYDVKM. The CDR3 loop reads CASSLGRADYGYTF. CDR3 in DNA: TGTGCCAGCAGTTTAGGGAGGGCGGACTATGGCTACACCTTC.

The chain links TRBV9 to TRBJ1-2; D is perhaps TRBD1 (6 bases). Deletions cut 4 bases from V and 4 bases from J, with 17 bases between. CDR3 length: 15 amino acids. Germline CDR1 is SGDLS and CDR2 is YYNGEE. The CDR3 reads CASSPGDRISYGYTF. CDR3 nucleotide sequence: TGTGCCAGCAGCCCGGGAGACAGGATAAGCTATGGCTACACCTTC.

This clone has a handful of counts. The chain has TRBV5-8 and TRBJ2-7; TRBD1 might be the D (7 bases). The CDR3 loop spans 14 amino acids. Trimming took off 1 base at V and 1 base at J, with 9 bases between the two ends. Looked up from germline, CDR1 is SGHTS and CDR2 is YDEGEE. This chain's CDR3 is CASSLSGGSYEQYF. CDR3 nucleotide sequence: TGTGCCAGCAGCTTGTCAGGGGGGTCCTACGAGCAGTACTTC.